This T cell receptor beta chain originates from a study of T cells in Graves' hyperthyroidism and ophthalmopathy. Study observations and caveats: Onset of ophthalmopathy came a median around 7.1 months after the model predicted it.

Trimming pared 4 bases from V and 3 bases from J, leaving 10 bases between. The V gene's germline CDR1 is MNHNS and CDR2 SASEGT. The CDR3 is 13 residues long. TCR beta CDR3 region amplification was performed from RNA transcripts. TCR CDR3 regions were first amplified by RT-PCR with HTBI primers. TCRdb re-analysed the multiplex PCR reads in MiXCR, keeping a single row per CDR3 protein. The data hold 600,000 to 850,000 distinct CDR3 sequences, with 18% observed a single time. Diagnoses used clinical symptoms, serum thyroxine and TRAb, thyroid ultrasound and orbital computed tomography. This clonotype occurred a few times. The antigen is not known.

This sequence originates from a woman between 50 and 59 years old with Graves' hyperthyroidism that later progressed to Graves' ophthalmopathy. The chain combines TRBV6-1 with TRBJ2-7; D gene ambiguous. Sequencing used blood. The CDR3 is CASSGTNSYEQYF. CDR3 sequence (DNA): TGTGCCAGCAGTGGAACGAATAGCTACGAGCAGTACTTC.